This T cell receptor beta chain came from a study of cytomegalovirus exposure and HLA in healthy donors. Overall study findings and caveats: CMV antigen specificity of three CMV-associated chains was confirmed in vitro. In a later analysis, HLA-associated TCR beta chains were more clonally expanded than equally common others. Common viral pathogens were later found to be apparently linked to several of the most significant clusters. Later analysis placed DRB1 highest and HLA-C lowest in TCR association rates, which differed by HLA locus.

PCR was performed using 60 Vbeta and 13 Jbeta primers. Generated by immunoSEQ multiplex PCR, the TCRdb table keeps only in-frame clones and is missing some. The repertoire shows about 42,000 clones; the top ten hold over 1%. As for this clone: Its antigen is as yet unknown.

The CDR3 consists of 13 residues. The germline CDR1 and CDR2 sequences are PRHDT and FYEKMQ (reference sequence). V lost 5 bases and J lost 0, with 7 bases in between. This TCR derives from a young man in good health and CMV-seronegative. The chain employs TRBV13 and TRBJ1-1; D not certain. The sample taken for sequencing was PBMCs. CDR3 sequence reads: CASSVTLNTEAFF. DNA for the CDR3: TGTGCCAGCAGCGTGACACTGAACACTGAAGCTTTCTTT.